The entry that follows covers one T cell receptor (beta chain) sequence. Only in-frame clones appear in the TCRdb table, and some are missing; sequencing was by immunoSEQ multiplex PCR. The sample has approximately 190,000 clones; roughly 90% are singletons. The data are from a study of T cell responses to AZD1222 COVID-19 vaccine. Background on the study: Doses given second, at about 4 or about 12 weeks, were pooled.

Germline values: CDR1 LGHNA, CDR2 YSLEER. V shed 4 bases and J shed 0 bases, with 16 bases lying between them. The CDR3 extends over 17 amino acids. The receptor comes from an adult in good health. The V gene is TRBV4-3, the J gene TRBJ1-5; D may be TRBD1 (5 bases). The input for sequencing was peripheral blood, taken on day 0 of AZD1222 vaccination. Here the CDR3 reads CASSPSFGANSNQPQHF. The CDR3 DNA follows: TGCGCCAGCAGCCCCTCTTTTGGGGCGAATAGCAATCAGCCCCAGCATTTT.